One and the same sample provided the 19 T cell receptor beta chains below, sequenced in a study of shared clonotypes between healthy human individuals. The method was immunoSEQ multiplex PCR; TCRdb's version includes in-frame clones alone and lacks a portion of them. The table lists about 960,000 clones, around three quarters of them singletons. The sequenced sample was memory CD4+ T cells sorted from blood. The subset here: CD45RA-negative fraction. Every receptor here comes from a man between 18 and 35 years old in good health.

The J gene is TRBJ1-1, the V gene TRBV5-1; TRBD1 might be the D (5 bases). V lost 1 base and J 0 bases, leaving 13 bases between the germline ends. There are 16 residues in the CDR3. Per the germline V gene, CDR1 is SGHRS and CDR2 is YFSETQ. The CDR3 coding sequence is TGCGCCAGCAGCTTGCTACGGGGCCGGCTGAACACTGAAGCTTTCTTT. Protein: CASSLLRGRLNTEAFF. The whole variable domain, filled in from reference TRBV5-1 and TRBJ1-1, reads KAGVTQTPRYLIKTRGQQVTLSCSPISGHRSVSWYQQTPGQGLQFLFEYFSETQRNKGNFPGRFSGRQFSNSRSEMNVSTLELGDSALYLCASSLLRGRLNTEAFFGQGTRLTVV.

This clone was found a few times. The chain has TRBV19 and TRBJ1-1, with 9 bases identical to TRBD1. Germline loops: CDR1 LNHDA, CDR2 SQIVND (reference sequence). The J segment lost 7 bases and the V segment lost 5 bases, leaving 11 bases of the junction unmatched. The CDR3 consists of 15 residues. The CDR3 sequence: CASSRTGGYVGEAFF. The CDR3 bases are TGTGCCAGTAGTCGTACAGGGGGCTACGTGGGTGAAGCTTTCTTT.

DNA of the CDR3: TGTGCCAGCAGTCACGACAGGGCGAAAAACACTGAAGCTTTCTTT. It translates to CASSHDRAKNTEAFF. The chain couples TRBV27 to TRBJ1-1, with TRBD1 matching over 7 bases. The CDR3 contains 15 residues. V lost 5 bases and J lost 2; bases outside the gene matches: 8. Per germline, CDR1 MNHEY and CDR2 SMNVEV (reference sequence).

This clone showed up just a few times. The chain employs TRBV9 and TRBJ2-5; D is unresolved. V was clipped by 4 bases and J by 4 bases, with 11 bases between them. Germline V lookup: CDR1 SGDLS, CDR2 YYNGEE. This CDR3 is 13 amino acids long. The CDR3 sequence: CASSLPPLETQYF. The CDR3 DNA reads TGTGCCAGCAGCTTACCCCCTCTAGAGACCCAGTACTTC.

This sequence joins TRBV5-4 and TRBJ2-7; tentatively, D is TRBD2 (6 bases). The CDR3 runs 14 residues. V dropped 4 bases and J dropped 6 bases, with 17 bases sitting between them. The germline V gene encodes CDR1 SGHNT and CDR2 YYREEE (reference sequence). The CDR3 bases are TGTGCCAGCAGCCGGGACTCCGGTGCAGGCGAGCAGTACTTC. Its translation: CASSRDSGAGEQYF.

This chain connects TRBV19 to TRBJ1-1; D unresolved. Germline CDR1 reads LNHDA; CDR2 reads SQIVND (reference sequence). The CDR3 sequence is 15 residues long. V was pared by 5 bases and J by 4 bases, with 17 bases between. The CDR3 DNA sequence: TGTGCCAGTAGTGCGATTAACAAACTCGGCACTGAAGCTTTCTTT. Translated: CASSAINKLGTEAFF.

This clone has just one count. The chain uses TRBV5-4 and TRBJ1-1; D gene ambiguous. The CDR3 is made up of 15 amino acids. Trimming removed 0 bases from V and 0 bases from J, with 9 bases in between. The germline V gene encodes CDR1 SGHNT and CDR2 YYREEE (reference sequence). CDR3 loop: CASSLEVVVNTEAFF. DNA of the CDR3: TGTGCCAGCAGCTTGGAAGTGGTGGTGAACACTGAAGCTTTCTTT.

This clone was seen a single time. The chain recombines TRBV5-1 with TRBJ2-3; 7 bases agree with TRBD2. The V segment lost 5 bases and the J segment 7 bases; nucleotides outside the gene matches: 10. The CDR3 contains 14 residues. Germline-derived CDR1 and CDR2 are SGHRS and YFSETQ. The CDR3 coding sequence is TGCGCCAGCAGTCCTAGCGGCTGGATCAATACGCAGTATTTT. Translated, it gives CASSPSGWINTQYF.

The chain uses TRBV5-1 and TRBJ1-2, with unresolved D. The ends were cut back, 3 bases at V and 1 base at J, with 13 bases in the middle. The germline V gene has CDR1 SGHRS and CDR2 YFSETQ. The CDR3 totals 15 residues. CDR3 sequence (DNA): TGCGCCAGCAGCTCCCTGGACGGATTTAACTATGGCTACACCTTC. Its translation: CASSSLDGFNYGYTF.

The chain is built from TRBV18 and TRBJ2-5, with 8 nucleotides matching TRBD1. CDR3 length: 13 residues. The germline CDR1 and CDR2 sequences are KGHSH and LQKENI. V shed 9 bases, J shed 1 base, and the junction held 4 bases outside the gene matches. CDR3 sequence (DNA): TGTGCCAGTAGGACAGGGAGCCAAGAGACCCAGTACTTC. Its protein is CASRTGSQETQYF.

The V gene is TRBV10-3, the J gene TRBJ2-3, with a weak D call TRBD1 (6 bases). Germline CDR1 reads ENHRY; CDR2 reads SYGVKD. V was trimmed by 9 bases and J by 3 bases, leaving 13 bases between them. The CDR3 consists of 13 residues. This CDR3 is CAMAGAGTDTQYF. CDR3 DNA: TGTGCCATGGCAGGGGCAGGAACAGATACGCAGTATTTT.

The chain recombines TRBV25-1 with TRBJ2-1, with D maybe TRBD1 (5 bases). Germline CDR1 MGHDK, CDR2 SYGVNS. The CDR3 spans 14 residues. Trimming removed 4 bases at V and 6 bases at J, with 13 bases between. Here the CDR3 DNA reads TGTGCCAGCAGTGCAGGGTTCATTGGCAATGAGCAGTTCTTC. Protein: CASSAGFIGNEQFF.

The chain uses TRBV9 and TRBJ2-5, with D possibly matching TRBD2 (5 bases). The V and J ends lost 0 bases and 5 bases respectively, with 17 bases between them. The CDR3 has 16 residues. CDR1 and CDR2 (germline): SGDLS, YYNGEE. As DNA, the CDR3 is TGTGCCAGCAGCGTAGGAGTTAGCGAGTATGTGGAGACCCAGTACTTC. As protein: CASSVGVSEYVETQYF.

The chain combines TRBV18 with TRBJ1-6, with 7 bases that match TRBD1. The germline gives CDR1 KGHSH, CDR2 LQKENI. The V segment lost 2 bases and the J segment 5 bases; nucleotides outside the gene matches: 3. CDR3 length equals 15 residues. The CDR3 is CASSPRGQHNSPLHF. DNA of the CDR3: TGTGCCAGCTCACCAAGGGGACAGCATAATTCACCCCTCCACTTT.

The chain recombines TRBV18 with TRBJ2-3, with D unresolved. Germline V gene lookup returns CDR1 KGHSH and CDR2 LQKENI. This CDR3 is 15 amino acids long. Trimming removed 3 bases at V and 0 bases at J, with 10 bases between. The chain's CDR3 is CASSPFSSSTDTQYF. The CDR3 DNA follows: TGTGCCAGCTCACCGTTCTCATCTAGCACAGATACGCAGTATTTT. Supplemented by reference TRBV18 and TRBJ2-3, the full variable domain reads NAGVMQNPRHLVRRRGQEARLRCSPMKGHSHVYWYRQLPEEGLKFMVYLQKENIIDESGMPKERFSAEFPKEGPSILRIQQVVRGDSAAYFCASSPFSSSTDTQYFGPGTRLTVL.

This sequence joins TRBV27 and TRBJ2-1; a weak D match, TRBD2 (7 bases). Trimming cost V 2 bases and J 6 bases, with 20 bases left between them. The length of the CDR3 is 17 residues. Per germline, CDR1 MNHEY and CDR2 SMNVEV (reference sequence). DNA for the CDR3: TGTGCCAGCAGTTTACGGGGGGCGACTAGCATCTCCAATGAGCAGTTCTTC. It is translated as CASSLRGATSISNEQFF.

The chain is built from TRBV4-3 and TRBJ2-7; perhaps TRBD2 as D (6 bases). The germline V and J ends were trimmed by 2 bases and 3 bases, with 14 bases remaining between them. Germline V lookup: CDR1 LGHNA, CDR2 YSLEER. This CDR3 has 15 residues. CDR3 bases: TGCGCCAGCAGCCAACTTCCCCTAGCGTTCTACGAGCAGTACTTC. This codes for CASSQLPLAFYEQYF.

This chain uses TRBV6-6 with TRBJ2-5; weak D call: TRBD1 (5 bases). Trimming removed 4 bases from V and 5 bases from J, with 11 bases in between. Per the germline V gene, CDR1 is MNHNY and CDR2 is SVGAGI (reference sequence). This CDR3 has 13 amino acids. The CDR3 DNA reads TGTGCCAGCAGTTCAGGGCATGGGGAGACCCAGTACTTC. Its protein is CASSSGHGETQYF.

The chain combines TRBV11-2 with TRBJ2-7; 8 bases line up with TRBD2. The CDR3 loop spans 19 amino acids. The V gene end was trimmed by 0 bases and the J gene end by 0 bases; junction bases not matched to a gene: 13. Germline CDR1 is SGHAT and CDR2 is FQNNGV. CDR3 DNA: TGTGCCAGCAGCTTAGAAGGATCCGGGCTAGCGGGCAGCTCCTACGAGCAGTACTTC. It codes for CASSLEGSGLAGSSYEQYF.